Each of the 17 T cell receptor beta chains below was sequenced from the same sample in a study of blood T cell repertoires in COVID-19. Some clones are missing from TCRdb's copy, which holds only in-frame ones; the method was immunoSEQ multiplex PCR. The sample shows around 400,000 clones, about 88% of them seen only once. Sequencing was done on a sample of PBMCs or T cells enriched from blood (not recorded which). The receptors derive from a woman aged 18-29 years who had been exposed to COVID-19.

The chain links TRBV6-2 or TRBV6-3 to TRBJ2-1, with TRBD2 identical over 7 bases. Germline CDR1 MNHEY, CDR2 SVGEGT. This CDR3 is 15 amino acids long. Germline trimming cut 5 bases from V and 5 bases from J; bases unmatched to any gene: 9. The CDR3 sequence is CASSQNGGIDNEQFF. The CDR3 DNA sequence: TGTGCCAGCAGTCAAAACGGGGGGATAGACAATGAGCAGTTCTTC.

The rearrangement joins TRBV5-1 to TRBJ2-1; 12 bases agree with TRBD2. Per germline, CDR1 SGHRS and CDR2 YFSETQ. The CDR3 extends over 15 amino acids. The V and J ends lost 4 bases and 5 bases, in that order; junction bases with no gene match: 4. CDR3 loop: CASSPRTSGNNEQFF. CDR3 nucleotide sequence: TGCGCCAGCAGCCCCCGGACTAGCGGGAACAATGAGCAGTTCTTC.

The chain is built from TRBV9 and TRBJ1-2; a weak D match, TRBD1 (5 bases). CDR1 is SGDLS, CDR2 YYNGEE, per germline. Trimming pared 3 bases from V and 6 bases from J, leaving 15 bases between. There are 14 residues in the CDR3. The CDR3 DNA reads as TGTGCCAGCAGCGAGGAGGGGTCGGGGAATGGCTACACCTTC. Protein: CASSEEGSGNGYTF.

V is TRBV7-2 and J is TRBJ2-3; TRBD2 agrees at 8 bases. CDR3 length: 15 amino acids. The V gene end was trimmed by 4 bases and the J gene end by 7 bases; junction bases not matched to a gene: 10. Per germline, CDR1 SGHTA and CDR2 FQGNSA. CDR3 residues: CASSYQSGGEYTQYF. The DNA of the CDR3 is TGTGCCAGCAGCTATCAGAGCGGGGGAGAATATACGCAGTATTTT.

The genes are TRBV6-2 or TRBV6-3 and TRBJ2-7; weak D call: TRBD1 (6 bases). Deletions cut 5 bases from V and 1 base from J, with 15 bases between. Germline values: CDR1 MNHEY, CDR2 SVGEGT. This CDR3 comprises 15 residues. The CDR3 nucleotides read TGTGCCAGCAGTCGCGGACAGCCGGGGTCCTACGAGCAGTACTTC. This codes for CASSRGQPGSYEQYF.

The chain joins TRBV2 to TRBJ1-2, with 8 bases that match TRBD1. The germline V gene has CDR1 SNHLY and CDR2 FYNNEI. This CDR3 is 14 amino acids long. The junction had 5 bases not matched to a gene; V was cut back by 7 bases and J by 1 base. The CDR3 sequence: CASTRTGNNYGYTF. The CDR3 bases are TGTGCCAGCACTCGGACAGGGAATAACTATGGCTACACCTTC.

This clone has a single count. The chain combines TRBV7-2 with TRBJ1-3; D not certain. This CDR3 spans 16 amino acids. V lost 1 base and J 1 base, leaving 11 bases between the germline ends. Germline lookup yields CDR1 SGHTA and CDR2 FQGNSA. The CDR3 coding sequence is TGTGCCAGCAGCTTAGATAGTACCAATTCTGGAAACACCATATATTTT. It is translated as CASSLDSTNSGNTIYF.

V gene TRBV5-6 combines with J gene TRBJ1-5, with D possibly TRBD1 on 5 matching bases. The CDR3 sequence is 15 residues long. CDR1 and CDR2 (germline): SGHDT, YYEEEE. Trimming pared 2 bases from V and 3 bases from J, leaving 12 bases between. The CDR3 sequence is CASSLYQGLNQPQHF. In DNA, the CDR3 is TGTGCCAGCAGCTTATATCAGGGACTCAATCAGCCCCAGCATTTT. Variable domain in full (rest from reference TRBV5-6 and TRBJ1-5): DAGVTQSPTHLIKTRGQQVTLRCSPKSGHDTVSWYQQALGQGPQFIFQYYEEEERQRGNFPDRFSGHQFPNYSSELNVNALLLGDSALYLCASSLYQGLNQPQHFGDGTRLSIL.

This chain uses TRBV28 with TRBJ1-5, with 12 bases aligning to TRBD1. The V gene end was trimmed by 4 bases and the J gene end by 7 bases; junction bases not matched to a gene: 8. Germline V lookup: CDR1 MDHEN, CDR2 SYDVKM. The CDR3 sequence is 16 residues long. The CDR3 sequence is CASSSTGTGGHQPQHF. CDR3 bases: TGTGCCAGCAGTTCAACCGGGACAGGGGGCCACCAGCCCCAGCATTTT.

Here the CDR3 DNA reads TGTGCCAGCAGCCGGGACAGGGAAAAGGAGCAGTACTTC. Translation: CASSRDREKEQYF. The chain recombines TRBV7-8 with TRBJ2-7; 9 nucleotides match TRBD1. The CDR3 is made up of 13 amino acids. V lost 5 bases, J lost 7 bases, and 6 bases stayed unmatched. CDR1 is SGHVS, CDR2 FQNEAQ, per germline.

DNA of the CDR3: TGTGCCAGCAGTTTATTAGTGGGACAGGGGGCCACCGGGGAGCTGTTTTTT. Translated, it gives CASSLLVGQGATGELFF. This chain joins TRBV28 and TRBJ2-2, with 12 positions matching TRBD1. The CDR3 is made up of 17 amino acids. Trimming removed 1 base from V and 4 bases from J; junction bases left unmatched: 4. Germline V lookup: CDR1 MDHEN, CDR2 SYDVKM. Drawing the rest from reference TRBV28 and TRBJ2-2, the complete variable domain is DVKVTQSSRYLVKRTGEKVFLECVQDMDHENMFWYRQDPGLGLRLIYFSYDVKMKEKGDIPEGYSVSREKKERFSLILESASTNQTSMYLCASSLLVGQGATGELFFGEGSRLTVL.

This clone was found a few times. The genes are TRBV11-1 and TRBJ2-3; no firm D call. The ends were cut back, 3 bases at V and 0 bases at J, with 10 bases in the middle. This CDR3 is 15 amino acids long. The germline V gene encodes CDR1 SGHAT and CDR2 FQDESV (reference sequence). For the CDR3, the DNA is TGTGCCAGCAGCTTCCTAACAGCTAGCACAGATACGCAGTATTTT. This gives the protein CASSFLTASTDTQYF.

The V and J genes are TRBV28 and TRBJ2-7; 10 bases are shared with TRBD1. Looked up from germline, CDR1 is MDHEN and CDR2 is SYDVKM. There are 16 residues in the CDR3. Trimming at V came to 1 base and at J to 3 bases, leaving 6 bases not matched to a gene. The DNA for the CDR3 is TGTGCCAGCAGTTTATCGACAGGGGGCTTTCGCTACGAGCAGTACTTC. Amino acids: CASSLSTGGFRYEQYF.

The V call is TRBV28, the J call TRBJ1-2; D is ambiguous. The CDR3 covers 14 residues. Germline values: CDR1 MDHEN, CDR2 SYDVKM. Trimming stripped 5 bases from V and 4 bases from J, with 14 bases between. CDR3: CASSAPSRGYGYTF. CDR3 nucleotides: TGTGCCAGCAGTGCCCCCAGTCGTGGCTATGGCTACACCTTC.

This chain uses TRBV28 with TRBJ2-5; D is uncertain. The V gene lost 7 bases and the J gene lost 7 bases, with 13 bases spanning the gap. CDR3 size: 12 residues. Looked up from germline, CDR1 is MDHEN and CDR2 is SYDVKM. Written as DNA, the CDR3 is TGTGCCAGCAAGCCTAACACGGGGACCCAGTACTTC. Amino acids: CASKPNTGTQYF.

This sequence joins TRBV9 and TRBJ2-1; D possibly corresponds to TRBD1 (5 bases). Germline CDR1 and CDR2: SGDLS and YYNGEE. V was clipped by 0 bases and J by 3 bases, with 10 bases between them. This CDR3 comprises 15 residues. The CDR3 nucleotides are TGTGCCAGCAGCGTAGCCCCGGACATCTACAATGAGCAGTTCTTC. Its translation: CASSVAPDIYNEQFF.

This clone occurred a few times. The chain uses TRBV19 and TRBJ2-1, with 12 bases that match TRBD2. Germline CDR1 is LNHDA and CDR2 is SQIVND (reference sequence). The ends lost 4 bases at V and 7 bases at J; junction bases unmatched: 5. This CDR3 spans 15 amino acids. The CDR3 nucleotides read TGTGCCAGTAGTACAATGACTAGCGGGAGAAATGAGCAGTTCTTC. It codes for CASSTMTSGRNEQFF. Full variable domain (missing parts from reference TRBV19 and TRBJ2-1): DGGITQSPKYLFRKEGQNVTLSCEQNLNHDAMYWYRQDPGQGLRLIYYSQIVNDFQKGDIAEGYSVSREKKESFPLTVTSAQKNPTAFYLCASSTMTSGRNEQFFGPGTRLTVL.